Listed below are T cell receptor beta chains from one sample, sequenced in a study of siplizumab effects on memory and regulatory T cells. What these receptors recognize is not known. The method was immunoSEQ multiplex PCR; TCRdb's version includes in-frame clones alone and lacks a portion of them. The table records almost 20,000 clones, 44% of them present only once. Input material: CFSE-low (dividing) CD4+ T cells sorted from an allogeneic mixed lymphocyte reaction. The receptors come from a human donor in good health; the cells came from an allogeneic mixed lymphocyte reaction. Some clones in this sample may be carry-over from other donors' samples. CDR3s include the opening cysteine and the closing phenylalanine or tryptophan. A D gene is named only where the DNA matches it firmly. Part of the rows lack a size; the others show once, few, many or a class for expanded clones.

TRBJ2-5 TRBV6-5 TRBD2 . CASSYVLAGGETQYF TGTGCCAGCAGTTACGTGCTAGCGGGAGGAGAGACCCAGTACTTC
TRBJ1-1 TRBV7-2 . . CASSTSVGHREAFF TGTGCCAGCAGCACGAGCGTAGGTCACCGTGAAGCTTTCTTT
TRBJ2-7 TRBV6-5 TRBD2 . CASSYVTSGIYEQYF TGTGCCAGCAGTTACGTGACTAGCGGGATCTACGAGCAGTACTTC
TRBJ2-5 TRBV6-5 . . CASSQGGWEVPQYF TGTGCCAGCAGCCAGGGAGGTTGGGAAGTTCCCCAGTACTTC
TRBJ1-2 TRBV2 TRBD1 . CASVVRDSPYGYTF TGTGCCAGCGTAGTCAGGGACAGTCCCTATGGCTACACCTTC
TRBJ2-1 TRBV7-6 . . CASSNQGEQFF TGTGCCAGCAGCAACCAGGGAGAGCAGTTCTTC
TRBJ2-1 TRBV5-6 . . CASSLRYDEQFF TGTGCCAGCAGCTTGCGTTACGATGAGCAGTTCTTC
TRBJ1-1 TRBV5-1 . . CASSSTVNTEAFF TGCGCCAGCAGCTCCACCGTGAACACTGAAGCTTTCTTT
TRBJ1-1 TRBV18 . few CASSPHLLSEAFF TGTGCCAGCTCACCCCATTTATTAAGCGAAGCTTTCTTT
TRBJ2-5 TRBV19 . few CASGETRQVRQETQYF TGTGCCAGCGGAGAGACCAGACAGGTCCGCCAAGAGACCCAGTACTTC
TRBJ1-2 TRBV5-1 . . CASTLGSTTYGYTF TGCGCCAGCACCCTAGGGTCCACGACCTATGGCTACACCTTC
TRBJ1-2 TRBV6-5 . . CASSRQVVEGYTF TGTGCCAGCAGTCGACAGGTGGTGGAGGGCTACACCTTC
TRBJ2-1 TRBV5-4 TRBD2 . CASTVAGVWYNEQFF TGTGCCAGCACCGTAGCGGGAGTCTGGTACAATGAGCAGTTCTTC
TRBJ1-2 TRBV9 . few CASSVGQGPHVEYGYTF TGTGCCAGCAGCGTAGGTCAGGGGCCCCACGTTGAATATGGCTACACCTTC
TRBJ2-7 TRBV6-5 . . CATRGLTYEQYF TGTGCCACCCGGGGGCTGACCTACGAGCAGTACTTC
TRBJ1-2 TRBV30 . . CAWSHRVDYGYTF TGTGCCTGGAGTCACAGGGTAGACTATGGCTACACCTTC
TRBJ2-7 TRBV7-2 . . CASSLVGAKQYF TGTGCCAGCAGCTTAGTCGGGGCTAAGCAGTACTTC
TRBJ1-2 TRBV7-3 TRBD1 few CASSFGTANYGYTF TGTGCCAGCAGCTTCGGGACAGCTAACTATGGCTACACCTTC
TRBJ1-1 TRBV11-1 . . CASSFGLISRAFF TGTGCCAGCAGCTTCGGACTGATAAGTCGAGCTTTCTTT
TRBJ2-2 TRBV6-1 . . CASNWGLASGELFF TGTGCCAGCAACTGGGGTCTAGCCAGCGGGGAGCTGTTTTTT
TRBJ1-6 TRBV6-5 . . CASRGDSYNSPLHF TGTGCCAGCAGGGGGGACTCCTATAATTCACCCCTCCACTTT
TRBJ1-6 TRBV18 . . CASSPLQGNSPLHF TGTGCCAGCTCACCTTTACAGGGAAATTCACCCCTCCACTTT
TRBJ2-7 TRBV11-3 TRBD1 . CASSLDSQGRTYEQYF TGTGCCAGCAGCTTAGACTCACAGGGGCGGACCTACGAGCAGTACTTC
TRBJ1-5 TRBV12-5 . . CASGLGGWVGNQPQHF TGTGCTAGTGGTTTGGGGGGGTGGGTAGGCAATCAGCCCCAGCATTTT
TRBJ1-4 TRBV15 . . CATSRGIQGLNEKLFF TGTGCCACCAGCAGAGGCATACAGGGACTCAATGAAAAACTGTTTTTT
TRBJ2-2 TRBV7-2 . . CASSLNTGELFF TGTGCCAGCAGCTTAAACACCGGGGAGCTGTTTTTT